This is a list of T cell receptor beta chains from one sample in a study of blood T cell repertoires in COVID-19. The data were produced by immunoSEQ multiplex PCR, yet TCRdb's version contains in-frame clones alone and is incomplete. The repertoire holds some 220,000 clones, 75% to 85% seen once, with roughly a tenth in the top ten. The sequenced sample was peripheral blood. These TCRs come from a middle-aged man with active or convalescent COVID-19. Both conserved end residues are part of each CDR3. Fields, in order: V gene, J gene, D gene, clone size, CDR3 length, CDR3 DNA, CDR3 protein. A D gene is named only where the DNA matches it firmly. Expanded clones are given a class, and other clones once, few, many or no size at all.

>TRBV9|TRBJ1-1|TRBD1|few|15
TGTGCCAGCAGCTCCTGGACAGGGAAGAACACTGAAGCTTTCTTT
CASSSWTGKNTEAFF
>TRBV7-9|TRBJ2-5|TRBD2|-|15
TGTGCCAGCAGTTTCCCCGGGACTAGGGGAGAGACCCAGTACTTC
CASSFPGTRGETQYF
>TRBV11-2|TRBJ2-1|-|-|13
TGTGCCAGCAGCTCCCCCCGAGGGAATGAGCAGTTCTTC
CASSSPRGNEQFF
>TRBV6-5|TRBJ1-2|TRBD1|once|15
TGTGCCAGCAGTTCCCGCGACAGGGGGGTCTATGGCTACACCTTC
CASSSRDRGVYGYTF
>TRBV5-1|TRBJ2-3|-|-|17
TGCGCCAGCAGCTTGCTCGGGGCGGGAAGCGCGGCAGATACGCAGTATTTT
CASSLLGAGSAADTQYF
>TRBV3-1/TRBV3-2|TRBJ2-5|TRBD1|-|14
TGTGCCAGCAGCCAAGAAGACAGGGGGGAGACCCAGTACTTC
CASSQEDRGETQYF
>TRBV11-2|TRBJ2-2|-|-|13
TGTGCCAGCAGCTGGGCTCGAGACGGGGAGCTGTTTTTT
CASSWARDGELFF
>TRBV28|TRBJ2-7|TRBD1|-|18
TGTGCCAGCAGGCGTCCAGGCGCCGGACAGGGGTCTGAATACGAGCAGTACTTC
CASRRPGAGQGSEYEQYF
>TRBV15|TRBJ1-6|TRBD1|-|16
TGTGCCACCAGCAGGGGGGACAGCCACCATAATTCACCCCTCCACTTT
CATSRGDSHHNSPLHF
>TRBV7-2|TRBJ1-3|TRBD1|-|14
TGTGCCAGCAGCTTCCGGACAGGGGGAAACACCATATATTTT
CASSFRTGGNTIYF
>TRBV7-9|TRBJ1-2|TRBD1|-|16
TGTGCCAGCAGCATGGATGGGACAGGGGGCGCCGGGGGCTACACCTTC
CASSMDGTGGAGGYTF
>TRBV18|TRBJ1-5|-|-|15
TGTGCCAGCTCACCCTCCGGGGGGGGCAATCAGCCCCAGCATTTT
CASSPSGGGNQPQHF
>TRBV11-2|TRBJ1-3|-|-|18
TGTGCCAGCAGCTTAGCAGCAGGGGTCATATTCTCTGGAAACACCATATATTTT
CASSLAAGVIFSGNTIYF
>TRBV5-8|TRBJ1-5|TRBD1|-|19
TGTGCCAGCAGCCCTGGGGCGGACAGGGGGTGGTCCAGCAATCAGCCCCAGCATTTT
CASSPGADRGWSSNQPQHF
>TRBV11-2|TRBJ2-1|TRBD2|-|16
TGTGCCAGCAGCTCATGGACTAGCGGGACATACAATGAGCAGTTCTTC
CASSSWTSGTYNEQFF
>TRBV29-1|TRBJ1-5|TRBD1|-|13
TGCAGCGCCAGGGGGAATTGGAATCAGCCCCAGCATTTT
CSARGNWNQPQHF
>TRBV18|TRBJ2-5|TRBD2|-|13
TGTGCCAGCTCGGGGAGGGCAGCAGAGACCCAGTACTTC
CASSGRAAETQYF
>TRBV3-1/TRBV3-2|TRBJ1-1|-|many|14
TGTGCCAGCAGCCGGTGGGGAGTGAACACTGAAGCTTTCTTT
CASSRWGVNTEAFF
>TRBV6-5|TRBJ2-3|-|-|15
TGTGCCAGCAGCACAAATGGGAGAAGCACAGATACGCAGTATTTT
CASSTNGRSTDTQYF